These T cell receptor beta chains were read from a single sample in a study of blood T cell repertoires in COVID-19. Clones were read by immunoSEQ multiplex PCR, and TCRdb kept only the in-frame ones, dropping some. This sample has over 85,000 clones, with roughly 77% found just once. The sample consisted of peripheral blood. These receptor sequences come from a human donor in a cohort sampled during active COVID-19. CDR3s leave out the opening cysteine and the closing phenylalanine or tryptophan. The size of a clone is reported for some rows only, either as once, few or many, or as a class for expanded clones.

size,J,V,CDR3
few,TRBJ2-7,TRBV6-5,ASSSGTPPEQY
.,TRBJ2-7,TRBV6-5,ASTHPGQGILEQY
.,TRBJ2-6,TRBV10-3,AISGPGQKSSGANVLT
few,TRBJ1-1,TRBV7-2,ASSEDRANTEAF
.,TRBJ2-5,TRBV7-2,ATSKGLAVIQETQY
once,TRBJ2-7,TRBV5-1,ASSLVAGASLSYEQY
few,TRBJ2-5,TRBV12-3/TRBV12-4,ASSKRETQY
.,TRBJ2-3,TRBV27,ASSLLTGWGTDTQY
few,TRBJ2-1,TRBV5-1,ASKGGREGIYNEQF
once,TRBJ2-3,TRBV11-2,ASSFSVGTSGGTDTQY